This note documents a single TCR beta chain sequence. This clonotype was picked up a small number of times. What this receptor recognizes is not known. There are no base qualities to consult, and no much larger clone falls within one base. The sample is drawn from a study of T-cell memory formation after mild COVID-19 (TCRdb year 2021). Background on the whole study: Most TCR sequence clusters were specific to one of the two donors. Longitudinal TCRalpha and TCRbeta repertoire sequencing tracked T-cell clones expanding and contracting after mild COVID-19 in two donors. Two young, previously healthy adult volunteers, one female and one male, were included in the cohort.

V is cut back by 7 bases and J by 3 bases, with 12 bases in the junction unmatched. Counted from cysteine to phenylalanine, this CDR3 has 16 amino acids. Only CDR3 DNA is held: 48 bases, read in frame from base 1. Sequences MNHNY (CDR1) and SVGAGI (CDR2) are obtained from the germline V gene (reference sequence). Ficoll-Paque density gradient centrifugation was the method used to isolate PBMCs. The study at large found these results: Only two mild cases were covered in the study, and larger cohorts including severe cases with pre-infection samples were considered necessary. Some responding clones were found in pre-infection memory, which suggests that pre-existing cross-reactive memory T cells took part in the SARS-CoV-2 response. SARS-CoV-2 specificity of the second-wave clones peaking on day 37 was not confirmed. Clones contracting from day 15 to 85 had balanced CD4/CD8 phenotypes, while a second wave expanding from day 15 to 37 was biased towards CD4+. Contracting CD4+ clones appeared mostly in the CM and EM memory subsets, whereas CD8+ clones were enriched in EMRA.

For sequencing, an Illumina NovaSeq 6000 was employed. cDNA libraries for TCRalpha and TCRbeta were prepared by 5'RACE using constant-segment primers, with sample barcodes and unique molecular identifiers added. RNA was extracted from every sample with Trizol reagent. Libraries were amplified in two PCR steps, with a second sample barcode and Illumina TruSeq adapters added in the second step. Sequencing of libraries was performed on an Illumina NovaSeq with 2 x 150 bp paired-end reads. Per the authors' processing: The reads were demultiplexed and collapsed into UMI-guided consensus sequences using migec v1.2.7. With mixcr v2.1.11, UMI consensuses were aligned to TRA and TRB V and J templates and assembled into clonotypes. Expanded or contracted clonotypes were those called significant by both edgeR and NoisET, with noise models trained on biological replicates. edgeR calls used a false discovery rate-adjusted p below 0.01 and a log2 fold-change threshold of 1. PCA with hierarchical clustering of max-normalized trajectories of the 1000 most abundant clonotypes was used as exploratory dynamics analysis. Each responding clone was given a CD4 or CD8 phenotype based on the CD4+ and CD8+ repertoires, which had been sequenced separately. TCRdb handled the public reads itself, with Q25 trimming in fastp and clone calling in MiXCR, and kept productive beta chains. Every distinct CDR3 protein forms one entry, paired with its most common genes and DNA. TCRdb's processing, not the study's, gives the V and J calls here. This sample has 470,000 or so distinct CDR3 sequences in its table, and roughly 25% of those were observed once. The top ten hold around 13% of the sample.

The sequenced sample consisted of PBMCs or a T cell subset sorted from them (not recorded which). The chain is made from TRBV6-6 and TRBJ1-5; the central 7 bases match TRBD1. The sequence was collected from an adult woman who had mild COVID-19 (a few samples of this study predate the infection). The sample titles of this study are shuffled in the database, so cell type and time point are left out; the donor was told from shared clones. The CDR3 corresponds to CASTRQGRELNQPQHF. The nucleotides read TGTGCCAGCACAAGACAGGGTAGGGAGCTCAATCAGCCCCAGCATTTT.